This T cell receptor (beta chain) was sequenced during a study of T-cell memory formation after mild COVID-19. Germline CDR1 MNHEY, CDR2 SVGAGI. The CDR3 runs to 13 residues. TCRdb ran MiXCR on the 5' RACE reads and lists one entry per CDR3 protein. The sample consists of fewer than 350,000 distinct CDR3 sequences, around 8% of them appearing once. As to this clonotype: Sequence at one end of the junction differs from germline and may be a read error.

Sequencing was performed on PBMCs or a T cell subset sorted from them (not recorded which). The chain has TRBV6-5 and TRBJ2-1; D gene ambiguous. The clonotype was recovered from a man aged 18-30 years who had mild COVID-19 (a few samples of this study predate the infection). Cell type and time point are not known. Here the CDR3 DNA reads TGTGCCAGCAGTCCTGGACGGCGTGGGGATGGGATCTTC. It yields the protein CASSPGRRGDGIF.